These 23 T cell receptor beta chains originate from one sample sequenced in a study of cytomegalovirus exposure and HLA in healthy donors. PCR employed 60 Vbeta and 13 Jbeta primers. Profiled with immunoSEQ multiplex PCR; TCRdb holds only in-frame clones, not every one. This sample has about 62,000 clones, with around 87% found just once. Sample: PBMCs. These receptor sequences come from a young man in good health and CMV-seronegative.

This clone has a single count. V gene TRBV5-1 combines with J gene TRBJ1-2; D is perhaps TRBD1 (5 bases). Trimming left V 7 bases short and J 6 bases short, with 19 bases between. The CDR3 loop spans 14 amino acids. Per the germline V gene, CDR1 is SGHRS and CDR2 is YFSETQ. The CDR3 DNA is TGCGCCAGCGGCACCAGGGATGGCGCCAATGGCTACACCTTC. Translation gives CASGTRDGANGYTF.

This clone was seen more than once but under ten times. The chain joins TRBV29-1 to TRBJ1-4; D is ambiguous. Per germline, CDR1 SQVTM and CDR2 ANQGSEA. V lost 3 bases to trimming and J lost 4 bases, with 3 bases between them. This CDR3 has 11 residues. Here the CDR3 DNA reads TGCAGCGTTGATAATAATGAAAAACTGTTTTTT. It translates to CSVDNNEKLFF.

Comment on this clone: The sample holds other DNA sequences that translate to the same CDR3. The V gene is TRBV29-1, the J gene TRBJ1-3, with a tentative D call TRBD1 (6 bases). Trimming took off 4 bases at V and 4 bases at J, with 8 bases between the two ends. In germline, CDR1 is SQVTM, CDR2 ANQGSEA. CDR3 length: 12 amino acids. The CDR3 DNA reads TGCAGCGTTGGAGGGGGAGGAAACACCATATATTTT. It codes for CSVGGGGNTIYF.

The rearrangement uses TRBV30 and TRBJ2-7; 12 bases are a match to TRBD1. There are 17 residues in the CDR3. Trimming cost V 5 bases and J 2 bases; bases outside gene matches: 13. Germline-derived CDR1 and CDR2 are GTSNPN and SVGIG (reference sequence). The CDR3 bases are TGTGCCTGGGACGGGACAGGGGGCCACGTGGGGGCCTACGAGCAGTACTTC. Translating gives CAWDGTGGHVGAYEQYF.

The J gene is TRBJ2-7, the V gene TRBV4-1; D possibly corresponds to TRBD2 (5 bases). V was cut by 3 bases and J by 2 bases, with 14 bases left in between. From germline, CDR1 is MGHRA and CDR2 YSYEKL. The CDR3 totals 15 residues. The CDR3 loop is CASSQDEGLPYEQYF. The CDR3 DNA is TGCGCCAGCAGCCAGGATGAGGGATTGCCCTACGAGCAGTACTTC.

This chain links TRBV29-1 with TRBJ2-7; D remains unclear. V was pared by 4 bases and J by 6 bases, with 13 bases between. In germline, CDR1 is SQVTM, CDR2 ANQGSEA. This CDR3 has 12 residues. Here the CDR3 DNA reads TGCAGCGTTGTTCTTGGGCCGCCCGAGCAGTACTTC. It yields the protein CSVVLGPPEQYF.

In DNA form, the CDR3 reads TGTGCCAGCAGCCTTAACTATGGCTACACCTTC. Translated: CASSLNYGYTF. The genes are TRBV28 and TRBJ1-2, with D unclear. This CDR3 has 11 residues. Germline values: CDR1 MDHEN, CDR2 SYDVKM. The V gene lost 6 bases and the J gene lost 1 base, with 3 bases spanning the gap.

The chain joins TRBV6-1 to TRBJ1-2; D is perhaps TRBD1 (5 bases). With 4 bases removed from V and 2 bases from J, the gap between germline ends came to 20 bases. Germline-derived CDR1 and CDR2 are MNHNS and SASEGT. CDR3 length: 17 amino acids. This chain's CDR3 is CASSAVGRGGSNYGYTF. Written as DNA, the CDR3 is TGTGCCAGCAGTGCTGTCGGTCGGGGGGGGTCCAACTATGGCTACACCTTC.

J is TRBJ2-2 and V is TRBV13; D gene unclear. Germline CDR1 reads PRHDT; CDR2 reads FYEKMQ (reference sequence). The CDR3 contains 11 residues. The V end was cut by 9 bases, the J end by 2 bases, with 4 bases between. Here the CDR3 DNA reads TGTGCCAGTAAAAACACCGGGGAGCTGTTTTTT. Its translation: CASKNTGELFF.

This chain joins TRBV28 and TRBJ1-2; 10 bases are shared with TRBD1. This CDR3 has 15 amino acids. Losses at the gene ends were 4 bases for V and 8 bases for J; bases not matched to a gene: 10. Germline values: CDR1 MDHEN, CDR2 SYDVKM. This CDR3 is CASSSAGTGVLGYTF. CDR3 sequence (DNA): TGTGCCAGCAGTTCCGCCGGGACAGGGGTGTTGGGCTACACCTTC.

CDR3 sequence (DNA): TGTGCCTGGAGTGTTGGCAATAGCAACATTCAGTACTTC. This codes for CAWSVGNSNIQYF. The V call is TRBV30, the J call TRBJ2-4, with unresolved D. The germline V gene encodes CDR1 GTSNPN and CDR2 SVGIG (reference sequence). This CDR3 is 13 amino acids long. V lost 0 bases and J lost 7, with 10 bases in between. Combining the CDR3 with reference TRBV30 and TRBJ2-4 gives the whole variable domain SQTIHQWPATLVQPVGSPLSLECTVEGTSNPNLYWYRQAAGRGLQLLFYSVGIGQISSEVPQNLSASRPQDRQFILSSKKLLLSDSGFYLCAWSVGNSNIQYFGAGTRLSVL.

This clone has just one count. This sequence joins TRBV30 and TRBJ2-7; D possibly corresponds to TRBD2 (6 bases). Germline CDR1 GTSNPN, CDR2 SVGIG (reference sequence). The CDR3 spans 13 residues. Trimming took 5 bases from V and 2 from J, leaving 13 bases between them. DNA for the CDR3: TGTGCCTGGGGTCCAGCGGGCACCTACGAGCAGTACTTC. It is translated as CAWGPAGTYEQYF. The variable domain in full, completed from reference TRBV30 and TRBJ2-7, reads SQTIHQWPATLVQPVGSPLSLECTVEGTSNPNLYWYRQAAGRGLQLLFYSVGIGQISSEVPQNLSASRPQDRQFILSSKKLLLSDSGFYLCAWGPAGTYEQYFGPGTRLTVT.

V and J are TRBV7-2 and TRBJ1-1; 9 bases are a match to TRBD1. Unmatched junction bases numbered 8, after V lost 3 bases and J lost 0 bases. This CDR3 is 17 amino acids long. Germline CDR1 reads SGHTA; CDR2 reads FQGNSA. Written as DNA, the CDR3 is TGTGCCAGCAGCTTCGGGACAGGGATTAGATTGAACACTGAAGCTTTCTTT. This codes for CASSFGTGIRLNTEAFF. The variable domain in full, completed from reference TRBV7-2 and TRBJ1-1, reads GAGVSQSPSNKVTEKGKDVELRCDPISGHTALYWYRQSLGQGLEFLIYFQGNSAPDKSGLPSDRFSAERTGGSVSTLTIQRTQQEDSAVYLCASSFGTGIRLNTEAFFGQGTRLTVV.

The genes are TRBV28 and TRBJ1-5, with 7 nucleotides matching TRBD1. This CDR3 region has 13 residues. CDR1 and CDR2 from the germline V gene are MDHEN and SYDVKM. The V segment lost 6 bases and the J segment 8 bases; nucleotides outside the gene matches: 7. CDR3 DNA sequence: TGTGCCAGCAGGGACAGGTCCCCAGAGCCCCAGCATTTT. This encodes CASRDRSPEPQHF. The variable domain in full, completed from reference TRBV28 and TRBJ1-5, reads DVKVTQSSRYLVKRTGEKVFLECVQDMDHENMFWYRQDPGLGLRLIYFSYDVKMKEKGDIPEGYSVSREKKERFSLILESASTNQTSMYLCASRDRSPEPQHFGDGTRLSIL.

The chain employs TRBV4-1 and TRBJ2-1; 7 bases map to TRBD1. The CDR3 runs to 17 residues. Germline V lookup: CDR1 MGHRA, CDR2 YSYEKL. The V segment lost 0 bases and the J segment 6 bases; nucleotides outside the gene matches: 11. Here the CDR3 DNA reads TGCGCCAGCAGCCAAGATAGGGGGCTCATCCTGGGCAATGAGCAGTTCTTC. It is translated as CASSQDRGLILGNEQFF.

The chain has TRBV4-2 and TRBJ2-3, with a tentative D call TRBD1 (7 bases). The V end was cut by 4 bases, the J end by 0 bases, with 11 bases between. The CDR3 is made up of 15 amino acids. Germline lookup yields CDR1 LGHNA and CDR2 YNFKEQ. The CDR3 sequence is CASSLGGQSTDTQYF. CDR3 bases: TGTGCCAGCAGCCTGGGGGGACAGAGCACAGATACGCAGTATTTT.

V and J are TRBV7-2 and TRBJ1-6; 11 positions match TRBD1. Germline-derived CDR1 and CDR2 are SGHTA and FQGNSA. CDR3 length: 15 amino acids. Trimming cost V 4 bases and J 9 bases; bases outside gene matches: 5. CDR3 in amino acids: CASSSRDRGASPLHF. CDR3 sequence (DNA): TGTGCCAGCAGCTCCCGGGACAGGGGGGCTTCACCCCTCCACTTT. Supplemented by reference TRBV7-2 and TRBJ1-6, the full variable domain reads GAGVSQSPSNKVTEKGKDVELRCDPISGHTALYWYRQSLGQGLEFLIYFQGNSAPDKSGLPSDRFSAERTGGSVSTLTIQRTQQEDSAVYLCASSSRDRGASPLHFGNGTRLTVT.

The V gene is TRBV11-3, the J gene TRBJ1-2; D gene uncertain. CDR1 SGHNT and CDR2 YENEEA come from the germline V gene. The germline V and J ends were trimmed by 0 bases and 4 bases, with 6 bases remaining between them. The CDR3 has 13 residues. CDR3 loop: CASSLDGRYGYTF. The CDR3 nucleotides read TGTGCCAGCAGCTTAGATGGCCGCTATGGCTACACCTTC.

The J gene is TRBJ1-5, the V gene TRBV25-1; D call uncertain. Trimming removed 4 bases at V and 6 bases at J, with 16 bases between. Per germline, CDR1 MGHDK and CDR2 SYGVNS. CDR3 length: 15 residues. CDR3 bases: TGTGCCAGCAGTGGTCAAGTTCAAAAGAGTCAGCCCCAGCATTTT. Translated: CASSGQVQKSQPQHF.

This clone has just one count. The chain joins TRBV6-4 to TRBJ2-5; 12 bases fit TRBD2. From germline, CDR1 is MRHNA and CDR2 SNTAGT. The CDR3 loop spans 16 amino acids. After removal of 2 bases from V and 1 base from J, the junction contained 2 bases not matched to a gene. The CDR3, as DNA: TGTGCCAGCAGTGACCCTAGCGGGGGGGCCCAAGAGACCCAGTACTTC. Encoded protein: CASSDPSGGAQETQYF.

The chain employs TRBV4-1 and TRBJ1-1; D possibly corresponds to TRBD1 (5 bases). V lost 6 bases and J lost 0, with 8 bases in between. CDR1 is MGHRA and CDR2 is YSYEKL in the germline V gene. The CDR3 is 13 amino acids. CDR3 loop: CASRDTMNTEAFF. CDR3 DNA: TGCGCCAGCAGGGACACGATGAACACTGAAGCTTTCTTT.

This clone was observed a handful of times. The rearrangement uses TRBV6-5 and TRBJ2-5, with TRBD2 as a possible D gene (6 bases). The better agreement between TRBJ2-7 and the DNA end casts doubt on the J call. The CDR3 has 15 amino acids. Germline values: CDR1 MNHEY, CDR2 SVGAGI. CDR3 DNA: TGTGCCAGCAGGCCCGGAGGCGGGGATGTCTACGAGCAGTACTTC. It encodes CASRPGGGDVYEQYF.

The chain combines TRBV30 with TRBJ1-4; TRBD1 agrees at 10 bases. The germline V gene encodes CDR1 GTSNPN and CDR2 SVGIG (reference sequence). The CDR3 sequence is 15 residues long. The ends lost 3 bases at V and 7 bases at J; junction bases unmatched: 8. In nucleotides, the CDR3 is TGTGCCTGGAGGTTCGGTGGGACAGGGGTTGAAAAACTGTTTTTT. Translating gives CAWRFGGTGVEKLFF.